The T cell receptor beta chain described here comes from a study of response to subunit inactivated influenza vaccine. TCRdb called the RT-PCR reads again in MiXCR, with one record for every CDR3 protein. The sample yields just under 550,000 distinct CDR3 sequences, approximately 24% seen once. V shed 0 bases and J shed 2 bases, with 14 bases lying between them. The CDR3 is 17 residues long. Germline values: CDR1 MNHEY, CDR2 SVGEGT. The sample holds a few counts of this clonotype. The same sample was also used in a study of T cells expressing NK-cell markers. That source notes: Generation of TCR beta cDNA was performed by 5'RACE template switching incorporating UMIs. It was from sorted CD3+CD56+NKG2C+, CD3+CD56+NKG2C- and CD3+CD56-NKG2C+ T cells that TCR beta repertoires came. Dominant NKG2C+ clonotypes accounted for about 1.0-8% of CD8+ T cells in six donors.

The chain recombines TRBV6-2 or TRBV6-3 with TRBJ2-4; tentative D call: TRBD2 (5 bases). The sequences come from CD4+ T cells sorted from PBMCs, collected less than 13 days after vaccination. This receptor was obtained from a man in his fifties or sixties who received an inactivated influenza vaccine. The CDR3 here is CASSYSIQLGTKNIQYF. CDR3 nucleotides: TGTGCCAGCAGTTACTCGATACAGCTCGGGACCAAAAACATTCAGTACTTC.